Listed below are T cell receptor beta chains from one sample, sequenced in a study of identical twins. TCRdb analysed the 5' RACE reads with MiXCR anew, one entry per CDR3 protein. Found here are 400,000 to 600,000 distinct CDR3 sequences, 20% to 25% of them singletons; the top ten hold 0.48%. This sample also belongs to another study, concerning yellow fever vaccine responses in identical twins.

Sequenced: CD4+ T cells sorted from blood. The receptors here all came from a woman in her late teens or twenties in good health. CDR3s include the opening cysteine and the closing phenylalanine or tryptophan.

TRBV18 | CASSFATDTSHEQFF
TRBV27 | CASGSGTKTTDTQYF
TRBV3-1 | CASSQALTSGVPYEQYF
TRBV5-1 | CASSLGETLEKLFF
TRBV15 | CATSRARGNQETQYF
TRBV12-3/TRBV12-4 | CASSYSGTYEQYF
TRBV29-1 | CSVRPTVDTQYF
TRBV4-1 | CASSPTTGTNSPLHF
TRBV29-1 | CSVSRVAYNEQFF
TRBV20-1 | CCARDEGQDFSYNEQFF
TRBV5-1 | CASSSGGDGYGYTF
TRBV3-1 | CASSQTVGPPYEQYF
TRBV7-9 | CASSFSPGRQETQYF
TRBV21-1 | CATRYRGGDQPQHF
TRBV5-1 | CASSLSIAGNTGELFF
TRBV11-3 | CASSLASLAGRETQYF
TRBV12-3/TRBV12-4 | CASSLALSSGGPTDTQYF
TRBV10-3 | CAGAGLDADTQYF
TRBV5-4 | CASSLAAVAGAGELFF
TRBV7-9 | CASSSGPSGANVLTF
TRBV7-9 | CASSADNYGYTF
TRBV9 | CASSAGTGSSYNEQFF
TRBV20-1 | CSARVWGPQGGDGELFF
TRBV28 | CASSLEGPYEQYF
TRBV5-1 | CASSILDGGRNEQFF
TRBV9 | CASSQTPSTSYNEQFF
TRBV7-6 | CASSLPLQGRGQETQYF
TRBV5-6 | CASSLGLAGAGTGELFF
TRBV7-8 | CASSTSWSISDEQFF
TRBV4-1 | CASSQGRRNTGELFF
TRBV29-1 | CSVVMNSGSYEQYF
TRBV12-3/TRBV12-4 | CASTGGKALKNEQFF
TRBV12-3/TRBV12-4 | CASSPTRGGGLTDTQYF
TRBV20-1 | CSAPGAGGPRDTQYF
TRBV3-1 | CASSSGTETYEQYF
TRBV24-1 | CATSASQTGNSYNEQFF
TRBV3-1 | CACSHPWGQKDTGELFF
TRBV7-9 | CASRSGLASNEQFF
TRBV6-1 | CASGGGFGNTIYF